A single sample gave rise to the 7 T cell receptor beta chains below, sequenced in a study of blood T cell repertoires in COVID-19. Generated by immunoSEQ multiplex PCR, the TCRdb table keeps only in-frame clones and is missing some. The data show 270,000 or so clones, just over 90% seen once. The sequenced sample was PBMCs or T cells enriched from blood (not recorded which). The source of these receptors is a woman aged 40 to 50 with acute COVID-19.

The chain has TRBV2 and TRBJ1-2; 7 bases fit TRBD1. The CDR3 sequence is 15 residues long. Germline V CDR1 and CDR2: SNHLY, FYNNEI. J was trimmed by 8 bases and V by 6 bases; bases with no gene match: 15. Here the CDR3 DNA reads TGTGCCAGCAGGTTCGGACAGGACCATTTAAAAGGCTACACCTTC. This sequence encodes CASRFGQDHLKGYTF.

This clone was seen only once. The CDR3 DNA sequence: TGTGCCAGCTCCCGGGACAGATCTAATTCACCCCTCCACTTT. It encodes CASSRDRSNSPLHF. The gene calls are TRBV18 and TRBJ1-6; 7 bases are a match to TRBD1. The CDR3 sequence is 14 residues long. Per germline, CDR1 KGHSH and CDR2 LQKENI. J gave up 6 bases and V 6 bases, and 5 bases lay outside the gene matches.

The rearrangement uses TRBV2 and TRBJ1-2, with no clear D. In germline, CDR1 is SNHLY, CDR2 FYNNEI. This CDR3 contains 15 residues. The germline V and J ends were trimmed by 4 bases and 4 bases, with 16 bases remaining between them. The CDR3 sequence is CASSVQETRGYGYTF. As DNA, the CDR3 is TGTGCCAGCAGTGTTCAGGAGACTCGGGGCTATGGCTACACCTTC.

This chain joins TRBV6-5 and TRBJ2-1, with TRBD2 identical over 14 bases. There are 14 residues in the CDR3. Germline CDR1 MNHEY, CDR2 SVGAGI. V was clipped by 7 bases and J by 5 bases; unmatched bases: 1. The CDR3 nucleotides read TGTGCCAGCAAGGGACTAGCGGGGGACAATGAGCAGTTCTTC. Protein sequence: CASKGLAGDNEQFF.

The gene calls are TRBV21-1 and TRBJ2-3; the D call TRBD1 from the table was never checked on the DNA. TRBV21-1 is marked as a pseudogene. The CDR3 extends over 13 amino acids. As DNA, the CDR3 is TGTGCCAGCAGCAAAGGACAGGCAGATACGCAGTATTTT. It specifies CASSKGQADTQYF.

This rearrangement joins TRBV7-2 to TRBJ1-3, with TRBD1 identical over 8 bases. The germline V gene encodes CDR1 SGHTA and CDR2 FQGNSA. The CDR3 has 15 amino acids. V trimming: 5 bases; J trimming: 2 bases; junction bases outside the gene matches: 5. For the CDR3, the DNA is TGTGCCAGCAGCCCCCGGACAGGGACTGGAAACACCATATATTTT. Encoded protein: CASSPRTGTGNTIYF.

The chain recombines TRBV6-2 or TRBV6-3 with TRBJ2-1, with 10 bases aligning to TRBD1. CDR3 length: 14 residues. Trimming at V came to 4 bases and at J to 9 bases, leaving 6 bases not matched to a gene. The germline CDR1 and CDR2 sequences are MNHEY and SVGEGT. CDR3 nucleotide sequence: TGTGCCAGCAGTTTAGGACAGGGGGTTGGTGAGCAGTTCTTC. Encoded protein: CASSLGQGVGEQFF.